The subject of this entry is one TCR beta chain. The participants were between about 18 and 89 years old and came from 24 US areas. Clinical history as reported by participants underpinned cohort assignment. Resolution of symptoms, clearance, or two negative PCRs was present in recovered Cohort 3 donors. The data were produced by immunoSEQ multiplex PCR, yet TCRdb's version contains in-frame clones alone and is incomplete. The profile shows around 290,000 clones, approximately 89% of them singletons. This specimen comes from a study of blood T cell repertoires in COVID-19. Turning to the study itself: From T cells, B-cell-depleted T cells, or PBMCs came the material, which was cDNA or gDNA.

The receptor comes from a woman aged 18-35 years who had recovered from COVID-19. Sequenced: PBMCs or T cells enriched from blood (not recorded which).

The CDR3 is CASSQRWGEDTDTQYF. CDR3 coding DNA: TGCGCCAGCAGCCAAAGGTGGGGGGAGGACACAGATACGCAGTATTTT. This rearrangement joins TRBV4-1 to TRBJ2-3, with TRBD2 as a possible D gene (6 bases). This CDR3 comprises 16 residues. V was shortened by 2 bases and J by 2 bases, with 14 bases between the two germline ends. Per the germline V gene, CDR1 is MGHRA and CDR2 is YSYEKL.